A single sample gave rise to the 28 T cell receptor beta chains below, sequenced in a study of blood T cells in healthy people across ages. The authors ran a second PCR of about 6 to 11 cycles using a sample-barcoded 5' primer and a J-beta primer mix. One entry per CDR3 protein, called by TCRdb with MiXCR from the 5' RACE reads. Counted here are about 1,500,000 distinct CDR3 sequences, approximately 38% occurring once; the ten biggest clones make up roughly 7.9%. The sequencing input was blood. The receptor source for this set is a young woman in good health.

In this sample, this clonotype turned up a few times. DNA of the CDR3: TGCAGTGCTAGAGACCCGCGGTCTAGCACAGATACGCAGTATTTT. Translating gives CSARDPRSSTDTQYF. The chain has TRBV20-1 and TRBJ2-3; D gene ambiguous. V was clipped by 0 bases and J by 0 bases, with 10 bases between them. The CDR3 covers 15 residues. Looked up from germline, CDR1 is DFQATT and CDR2 is SNEGSKA (reference sequence).

The genes are TRBV20-1 and TRBJ1-1; tentative D call: TRBD1 (5 bases). V gave up 2 bases and J gave up 1 base, with 8 bases separating them. Looked up from germline, CDR1 is DFQATT and CDR2 is SNEGSKA (reference sequence). The CDR3 length is 13 residues. In DNA form, the CDR3 reads TGCAGTGCTAGATTCAGGGAGAACACTGAAGCTTTCTTT. Its translation is CSARFRENTEAFF.

This clonotype was seen only a few times. This chain joins TRBV5-1 and TRBJ2-3, with a weak D call TRBD2 (6 bases). Trimming shortened V by 7 bases and J by 2 bases, and 11 bases separated the two germline ends. The CDR3 is made up of 13 amino acids. Germline lookup yields CDR1 SGHRS and CDR2 YFSETQ. Written as DNA, the CDR3 is TGCGCCAGCGTGGCGGGGAACACAGATACGCAGTATTTT. Translation gives CASVAGNTDTQYF.

This rearrangement joins TRBV20-1 to TRBJ1-2; no reliable D call. Germline V lookup: CDR1 DFQATT, CDR2 SNEGSKA (reference sequence). With 0 bases removed from V and 0 bases from J, the gap between germline ends came to 11 bases. This CDR3 has 15 residues. CDR3 sequence reads: CSAREEQTTNYGYTF. CDR3 DNA sequence: TGCAGTGCTAGAGAGGAACAGACTACTAACTATGGCTACACCTTC.

The V call is TRBV27, the J call TRBJ2-1; 12 positions match TRBD2. The germline CDR1 and CDR2 sequences are MNHEY and SMNVEV (reference sequence). The CDR3 runs to 17 residues. The V gene end was trimmed by 5 bases and the J gene end by 10 bases; junction bases not matched to a gene: 15. CDR3 nucleotides: TGTGCCAGCAGTCTTCCGGGACTAGCGGGCCTAATTGGGGAGCAGTTCTTC. This gives the protein CASSLPGLAGLIGEQFF.

The chain is built from TRBV2 and TRBJ1-4; maybe TRBD1 (5 bases). The CDR3 is 14 amino acids. Germline values: CDR1 SNHLY, CDR2 FYNNEI. V was cut by 6 bases and J by 8 bases, with 16 bases left in between. The CDR3 reads CASRPTAKGEKLFF. CDR3 bases: TGTGCCAGCAGGCCGACAGCTAAGGGGGAAAAACTGTTTTTT. The complete variable domain, with remaining parts taken from reference TRBV2 and TRBJ1-4, reads EPEVTQTPSHQVTQMGQEVILRCVPISNHLYFYWYRQILGQKVEFLVSFYNNEISEKSEIFDDQFSVERPDGSNFTLKIRSTKLEDSAMYFCASRPTAKGEKLFFGSGTQLSVL.

This chain uses TRBV27 with TRBJ2-4; D gene ambiguous. The DNA end is more similar to TRBJ2-7, so the J call may be wrong. CDR3 length: 12 amino acids. The germline V gene encodes CDR1 MNHEY and CDR2 SMNVEV (reference sequence). The CDR3 DNA is TGTGCCAGCAGTGACAACGCCTACGAGCAGTACTTC. The encoded protein is CASSDNAYEQYF.

This clonotype was detected only a few times. The V and J genes are TRBV29-1 and TRBJ1-1; D unclear. Trimming cost V 6 bases and J 7 bases, with 21 bases left between them. Germline lookup yields CDR1 SQVTM and CDR2 ANQGSEA. This CDR3 region has 14 residues. The DNA for the CDR3 is TGCAGCGTCCACGGGTACAAGGGAACCTTTGAAGCTTTCTTT. As protein: CSVHGYKGTFEAFF.

CDR3 DNA: TGTGCCAGCAGTGTCCGGGACTCCGCGGATACGCAGTATTTT. It is translated as CASSVRDSADTQYF. This sequence joins TRBV25-1 and TRBJ2-3; D might be TRBD2 (6 bases). V lost 4 bases and J 6 bases, leaving 14 bases between the germline ends. The V gene's germline CDR1 is MGHDK and CDR2 SYGVNS. The CDR3 is 14 amino acids.

This clonotype was seen a handful of times. The J gene is TRBJ1-1, the V gene TRBV10-3; TRBD1 agrees at 12 bases. This CDR3 has 16 residues. V gave up 2 bases and J gave up 7 bases; unmatched junction bases: 8. Germline V gives CDR1 ENHRY, CDR2 SYGVKD. CDR3 amino acids: CAISERVGTGGDEAFF. CDR3 bases: TGTGCCATCAGTGAGAGAGTAGGGACAGGGGGCGATGAAGCTTTCTTT.

This clonotype was picked up a small number of times. This chain uses TRBV20-1 with TRBJ1-1; 8 bases are a match to TRBD1. The CDR3 spans 13 residues. Germline V gene data show CDR1 as DFQATT and CDR2 as SNEGSKA (reference sequence). The V and J ends lost 0 bases and 6 bases, in that order; junction bases with no gene match: 3. The CDR3 coding sequence is TGCAGTGCTAGAGAGAGGACAGGGTCTGAAGCTTTCTTT. This gives the protein CSARERTGSEAFF.

This rearrangement joins TRBV12-3 or TRBV12-4 to TRBJ2-2; 8 bases match TRBD1. V dropped 6 bases and J dropped 6; count of bases not matched to a gene: 9. The CDR3 length is 15 residues. The CDR3 DNA is TGTGCCAGCAGACTCCGGGACAGGAGCGCCGGGGAGCTGTTTTTT. It translates to CASRLRDRSAGELFF.

The chain is built from TRBV4-2 and TRBJ2-2; D possibly uses TRBD1 or TRBD2 (5 bases each). Germline CDR1 LGHNA, CDR2 YNFKEQ. V dropped 0 bases and J dropped 1 base, with 12 bases sitting between them. The CDR3 has 17 amino acids. The CDR3 bases are TGTGCCAGCAGCCAAGAAGGTGGGACCCAGAACACCGGGGAGCTGTTTTTT. Amino acid sequence: CASSQEGGTQNTGELFF.

CDR3 sequence: CSARGGAGYEQYF. The CDR3 DNA reads as TGCAGTGCTAGAGGAGGGGCGGGCTACGAGCAGTACTTC. V is TRBV20-1 and J is TRBJ2-7; D is perhaps TRBD1 or TRBD2 (5 bases each). This CDR3 comprises 13 residues. With 1 base removed from V and 3 bases from J, the gap between germline ends came to 10 bases. Germline CDR1 DFQATT, CDR2 SNEGSKA (reference sequence).

The chain employs TRBV7-2 and TRBJ2-4; no firm D call. The germline V gene has CDR1 SGHTA and CDR2 FQGNSA. The V gene lost 5 bases and the J gene lost 0 bases, with 14 bases spanning the gap. The CDR3 totals 16 residues. CDR3 nucleotides: TGTGCCAGCAGCCCCCGGGCGACGGTAGCCAAAAACATTCAGTACTTC. Its protein product is CASSPRATVAKNIQYF. Full variable domain (rest looked up from reference TRBV7-2 and TRBJ2-4): GAGVSQSPSNKVTEKGKDVELRCDPISGHTALYWYRQSLGQGLEFLIYFQGNSAPDKSGLPSDRFSAERTGGSVSTLTIQRTQQEDSAVYLCASSPRATVAKNIQYFGAGTRLSVL.

This sequence joins TRBV2 and TRBJ1-5; unclear D gene. This CDR3 contains 14 residues. Germline V CDR1 and CDR2: SNHLY, FYNNEI. V was shortened by 7 bases and J by 2 bases, with 12 bases between the two germline ends. The CDR3 DNA is TGTGCCAGCATTAGTAGTTTTGGCAATCAGCCCCAGCATTTT. Its translation: CASISSFGNQPQHF.

This chain links TRBV7-9 with TRBJ2-7; 7 bases are shared with TRBD1. The CDR3 is 14 amino acids. From germline, CDR1 is SEHNR and CDR2 FQNEAQ (reference sequence). After removal of 4 bases from V and 2 bases from J, the junction contained 5 bases not matched to a gene. This CDR3 is CASSYLQGTYEQYF. CDR3 bases: TGTGCCAGCAGCTACCTACAGGGGACCTACGAGCAGTACTTC.

Details on this clonotype: Since a much larger clone is just one base distant, this may be a read error. This chain links TRBV7-2 with TRBJ2-5, with TRBD1 matching 9 bases. The end of the DNA is better explained by TRBJ2-7, so the J call may be wrong. CDR1 is SGHTA and CDR2 is FQGNSA in the germline V gene. CDR3 length: 15 amino acids. The CDR3 DNA sequence: TGTGCCTGCAGTCTTCCAGGACAGGGGTATTACGAGCAGTACTTC. Its protein is CACSLPGQGYYEQYF.

This clonotype was seen more than once but under ten times. The CDR3 loop reads CASSPPMAGSDTQYF. The CDR3, as DNA: TGTGCCAGCAGTCCCCCCATGGCTGGGTCCGATACGCAGTATTTT. J is TRBJ2-3 and V is TRBV27; D unclear. The germline V gene encodes CDR1 MNHEY and CDR2 SMNVEV (reference sequence). V lost 5 bases, J lost 6 bases, and 18 bases lay in between. The CDR3 runs 15 residues.

This clonotype was recorded a few times. The rearrangement uses TRBV11-1 and TRBJ2-1, with TRBD2 identical over 9 bases. Unmatched junction bases numbered 19, after V lost 7 bases and J lost 3 bases. This CDR3 comprises 19 residues. In germline, CDR1 is SGHAT, CDR2 FQDESV (reference sequence). This chain's CDR3 is CASTLLRSAGGLGYNEQFF. The CDR3 bases are TGTGCCAGCACCCTCTTGAGGTCGGCGGGGGGGCTTGGCTACAATGAGCAGTTCTTC.

V is TRBV6-6 and J is TRBJ2-5, with 10 bases fitting TRBD2. CDR1 and CDR2 from the germline V gene are MNHNY and SVGAGI (reference sequence). V lost 5 bases and J lost 11; bases outside the gene matches: 14. CDR3 length: 15 amino acids. For the CDR3, the DNA is TGTGCCAGCAGTACCCTAGCGGGAGCCTACAATGGGCAGTACTTC. Its translation is CASSTLAGAYNGQYF.

V and J are TRBV3-1 and TRBJ2-7; 9 nucleotides match TRBD1. The CDR3 loop spans 16 amino acids. Germline V CDR1 and CDR2: LGHDT, YNNKEL (reference sequence). J was trimmed by 7 bases and V by 4 bases; bases with no gene match: 14. CDR3 protein: CASSPLGTGWYNEQYF. CDR3 DNA: TGTGCCAGCAGCCCCCTTGGGACAGGGTGGTACAATGAGCAGTACTTC.

The V call is TRBV11-2, the J call TRBJ2-3, with D perhaps TRBD1 or TRBD2 (7 bases each). CDR3 length: 17 amino acids. Germline V gene sequence: CDR1 SGHAT, CDR2 FQNNGV. Trimming cost V 4 bases and J 2 bases, with 19 bases left between them. The DNA for the CDR3 is TGTGCCAGCAGCTCCCTGGGGAGGGGACAGTCCACAGATACGCAGTATTTT. Translating gives CASSSLGRGQSTDTQYF.

The chain employs TRBV20-1 and TRBJ1-1; D gene ambiguous. V lost 6 bases and J lost 8, with 16 bases in between. Germline V gene lookup returns CDR1 DFQATT and CDR2 SNEGSKA (reference sequence). The CDR3 totals 12 residues. The CDR3 sequence is CSARGGLAEAFF. In DNA, the CDR3 is TGCAGTGCCCGGGGAGGGTTAGCCGAAGCTTTCTTT.

The rearrangement links TRBV9 to TRBJ2-1; 16 bases match TRBD2. With 0 bases clipped from V and 8 bases from J, the junction kept 5 bases outside the gene matches. CDR3 length equals 17 residues. Germline V gene data show CDR1 as SGDLS and CDR2 as YYNGEE. CDR3 residues: CASSVDPGTSGRDEQFF. In nucleotides, the CDR3 is TGTGCCAGCAGCGTAGACCCCGGGACTAGCGGGAGGGATGAGCAGTTCTTC. Looking up the rest from reference TRBV9 and TRBJ2-1 gives the full variable domain: DSGVTQTPKHLITATGQRVTLRCSPRSGDLSVYWYQQSLDQGLQFLIQYYNGEERAKGNILERFSAQQFPDLHSELNLSSLELGDSALYFCASSVDPGTSGRDEQFFGPGTRLTVL.

The chain links TRBV3-1 to TRBJ1-3; D not resolved. This CDR3 comprises 13 residues. V dropped 1 base and J dropped 7 bases, with 8 bases sitting between them. From germline, CDR1 is LGHDT and CDR2 YNNKEL (reference sequence). The CDR3 DNA reads TGTGCCAGCAGCCAAGGGGTTTGGAACACCATATATTTT. It encodes CASSQGVWNTIYF.

This chain joins TRBV11-2 and TRBJ2-1; maybe TRBD1 (5 bases). CDR1 and CDR2 from the germline V gene are SGHAT and FQNNGV. V dropped 0 bases and J dropped 8 bases, with 14 bases sitting between them. The CDR3 sequence is 15 residues long. The CDR3 DNA is TGTGCCAGCAGCTTAGATGACGGCTTGACAGATGAGCAGTTCTTC. Protein: CASSLDDGLTDEQFF.

This sequence joins TRBV5-1 and TRBJ2-3, with D perhaps matching TRBD2 (7 bases). Germline V gives CDR1 SGHRS, CDR2 YFSETQ. CDR3 size: 15 residues. V lost 7 bases and J lost 4, with 19 bases in between. CDR3 region: CASWGDAGAADTQYF. Here the CDR3 DNA reads TGCGCCAGCTGGGGGGACGCGGGGGCCGCAGATACGCAGTATTTT.